This TCR beta chain emerged from a study of T cells in Graves' hyperthyroidism and ophthalmopathy. Whole-study context: Sampling of peripheral blood happened at initial diagnosis, prior to any treatment. Study observations and caveats: The model forecast ophthalmopathy, anticipating it by a median roughly 6.5 months before onset.

From RNA transcripts, TCR beta CDR3 regions were amplified. First-round RT-PCR with HTBI primers amplified the TCR CDR3 region. MiXCR, run by TCRdb on the multiplex PCR reads, gives a single entry per CDR3 protein. The table lists around 280,000 distinct CDR3 sequences, roughly 13% of them singletons, with 7.9% in the top ten. The V end was cut by 5 bases, the J end by 8 bases, with 12 bases between. Germline CDR1 reads MNHEY; CDR2 reads SMNVEV (reference sequence). The CDR3 covers 12 residues. For Graves' hyperthyroidism to be stable, ophthalmopathy could not progress within 18 months. This clonotype has at least ten counts. Its matching antigen is unknown.

The sequencing input was blood. The sequence came from a woman aged 40 to 50 with Graves' hyperthyroidism. The genes are TRBV27 and TRBJ1-2, with D unresolved. CDR3 loop: CASSPRLGGYTF. CDR3 coding DNA: TGTGCCAGCAGTCCTCGACTAGGGGGCTACACCTTC.